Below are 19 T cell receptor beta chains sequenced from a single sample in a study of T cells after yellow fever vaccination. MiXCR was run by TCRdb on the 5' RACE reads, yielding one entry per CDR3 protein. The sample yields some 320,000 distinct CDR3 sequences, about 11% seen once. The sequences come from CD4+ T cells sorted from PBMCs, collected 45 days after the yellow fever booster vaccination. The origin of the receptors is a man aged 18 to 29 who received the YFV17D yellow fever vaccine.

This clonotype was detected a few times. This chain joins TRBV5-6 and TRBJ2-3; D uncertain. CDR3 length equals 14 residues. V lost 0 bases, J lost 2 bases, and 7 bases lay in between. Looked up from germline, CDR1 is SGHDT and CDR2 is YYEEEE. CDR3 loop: CASSLGAATDTQYF. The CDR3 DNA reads TGTGCCAGCAGCTTGGGGGCCGCCACAGATACGCAGTATTTT.

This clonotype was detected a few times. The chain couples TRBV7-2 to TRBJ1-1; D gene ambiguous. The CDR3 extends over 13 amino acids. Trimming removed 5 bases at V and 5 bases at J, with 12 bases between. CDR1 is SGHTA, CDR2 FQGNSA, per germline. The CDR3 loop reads CASSRGKSTEAFF. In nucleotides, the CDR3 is TGTGCCAGCAGCCGAGGGAAATCAACTGAAGCTTTCTTT.

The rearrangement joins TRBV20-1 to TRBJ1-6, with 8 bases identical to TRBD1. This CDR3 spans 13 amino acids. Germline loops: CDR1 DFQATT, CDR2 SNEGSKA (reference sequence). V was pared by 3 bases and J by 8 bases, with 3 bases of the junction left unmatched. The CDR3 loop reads CSARTGADSPLHF. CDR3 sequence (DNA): TGCAGTGCTAGGACAGGGGCGGATTCACCCCTCCACTTT.

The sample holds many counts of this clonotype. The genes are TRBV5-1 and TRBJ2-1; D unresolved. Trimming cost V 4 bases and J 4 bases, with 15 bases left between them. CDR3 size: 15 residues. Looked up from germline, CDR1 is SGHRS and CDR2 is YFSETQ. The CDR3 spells CASSREQTPYNEQFF. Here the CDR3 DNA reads TGCGCCAGCAGCAGGGAACAAACCCCGTACAATGAGCAGTTCTTC.

CDR3 sequence (DNA): TGTGCCAGTGGACGACTAGCGGGGGTCTTGGCCAAAAACATTCAGTACTTC. Its translation: CASGRLAGVLAKNIQYF. The V and J genes are TRBV19 and TRBJ2-4; 12 bases agree with TRBD2. The CDR3 sequence is 17 residues long. Per germline, CDR1 LNHDA and CDR2 SQIVND (reference sequence). The V and J ends lost 8 bases and 1 base, in that order; junction bases with no gene match: 9.

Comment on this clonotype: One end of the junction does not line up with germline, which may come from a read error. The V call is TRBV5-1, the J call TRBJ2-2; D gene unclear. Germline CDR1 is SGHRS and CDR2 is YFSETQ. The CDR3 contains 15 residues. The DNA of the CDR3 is TGCGCCAGCAGGACACGAGCTACTAACACAGGGGAGCTGTTTTTT. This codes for CASRTRATNTGELFF. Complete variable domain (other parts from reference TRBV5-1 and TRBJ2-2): KAGVTQTPRYLIKTRGQQVTLSCSPISGHRSVSWYQQTPGQGLQFLFEYFSETQRNKGNFPGRFSGRQFSNSRSEMNVSTLELGDSALYLCASRTRATNTGELFFGEGSRLTVL.

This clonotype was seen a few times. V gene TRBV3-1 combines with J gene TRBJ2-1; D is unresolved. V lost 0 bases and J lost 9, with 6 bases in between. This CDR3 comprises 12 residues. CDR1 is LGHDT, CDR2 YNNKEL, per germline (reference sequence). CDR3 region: CASSQDVAEQFF. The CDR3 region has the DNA TGTGCCAGCAGCCAAGATGTAGCTGAGCAGTTCTTC.

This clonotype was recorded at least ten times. CDR3 in DNA: TGTGCCAGCAGTAGACTTCCAGGGGGCGCAGGGAACACTGAAGCTTTCTTT. The encoded protein is CASSRLPGGAGNTEAFF. V is TRBV6-5 and J is TRBJ1-1; 8 bases match TRBD1. The CDR3 consists of 17 residues. V trimming: 5 bases; J trimming: 1 base; junction bases outside the gene matches: 12. Germline V gene data show CDR1 as MNHEY and CDR2 as SVGAGI.

CDR3 region: CASSPDSTNEKLFF. As DNA, the CDR3 is TGCGCCAGCAGCCCCGACAGTACTAATGAAAAACTGTTTTTT. The gene calls are TRBV5-1 and TRBJ1-4; D is perhaps TRBD1 (5 bases). CDR1 SGHRS and CDR2 YFSETQ come from the germline V gene. V shed 4 bases and J shed 2 bases, with 9 bases lying between them. The CDR3 extends over 14 amino acids.

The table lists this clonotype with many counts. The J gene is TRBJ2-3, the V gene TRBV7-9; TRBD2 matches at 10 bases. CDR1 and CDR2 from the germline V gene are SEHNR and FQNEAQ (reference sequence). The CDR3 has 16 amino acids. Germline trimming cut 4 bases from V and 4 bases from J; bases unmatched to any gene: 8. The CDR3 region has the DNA TGTGCCAGCAGCTCGGCTATAGCGGGGGGCTCAGATACGCAGTATTTT. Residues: CASSSAIAGGSDTQYF.

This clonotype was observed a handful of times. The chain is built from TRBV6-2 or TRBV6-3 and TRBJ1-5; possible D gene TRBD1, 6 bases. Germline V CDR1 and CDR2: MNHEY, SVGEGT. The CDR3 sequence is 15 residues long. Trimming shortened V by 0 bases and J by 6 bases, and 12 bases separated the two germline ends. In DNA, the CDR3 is TGTGCCAGCAGTTACTCCCGGTACAGGGCTCAGCCCCAGCATTTT. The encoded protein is CASSYSRYRAQPQHF.

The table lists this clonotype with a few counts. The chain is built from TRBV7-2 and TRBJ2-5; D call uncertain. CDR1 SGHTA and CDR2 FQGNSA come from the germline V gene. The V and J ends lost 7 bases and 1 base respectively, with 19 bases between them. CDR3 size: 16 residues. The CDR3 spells CASTKTHLGAQETQYF. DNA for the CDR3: TGTGCCAGCACCAAAACGCATCTCGGAGCCCAAGAGACCCAGTACTTC. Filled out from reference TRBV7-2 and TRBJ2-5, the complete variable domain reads GAGVSQSPSNKVTEKGKDVELRCDPISGHTALYWYRQSLGQGLEFLIYFQGNSAPDKSGLPSDRFSAERTGGSVSTLTIQRTQQEDSAVYLCASTKTHLGAQETQYFGPGTRLLVL.

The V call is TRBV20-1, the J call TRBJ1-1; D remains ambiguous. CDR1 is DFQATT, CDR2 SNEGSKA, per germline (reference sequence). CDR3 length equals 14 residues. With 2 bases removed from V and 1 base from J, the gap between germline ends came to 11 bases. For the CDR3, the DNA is TGCAGTGCTAGATTCTCGACTGGGAACACTGAAGCTTTCTTT. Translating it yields CSARFSTGNTEAFF.

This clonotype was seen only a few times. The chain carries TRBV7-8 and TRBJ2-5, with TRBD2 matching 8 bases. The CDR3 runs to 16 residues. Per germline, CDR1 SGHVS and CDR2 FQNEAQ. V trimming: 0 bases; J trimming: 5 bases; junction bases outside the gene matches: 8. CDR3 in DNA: TGTGCCAGCAGCTTAGCAGGAAGCGGGGGTTGGGAGACCCAGTACTTC. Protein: CASSLAGSGGWETQYF.

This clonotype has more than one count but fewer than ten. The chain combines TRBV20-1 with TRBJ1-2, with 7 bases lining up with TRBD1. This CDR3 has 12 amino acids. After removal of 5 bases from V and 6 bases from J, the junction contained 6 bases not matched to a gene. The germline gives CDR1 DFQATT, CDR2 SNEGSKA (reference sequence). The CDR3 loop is CSARGGVHGYTF. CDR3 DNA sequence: TGCAGTGCTCGAGGGGGCGTACATGGCTACACCTTC.

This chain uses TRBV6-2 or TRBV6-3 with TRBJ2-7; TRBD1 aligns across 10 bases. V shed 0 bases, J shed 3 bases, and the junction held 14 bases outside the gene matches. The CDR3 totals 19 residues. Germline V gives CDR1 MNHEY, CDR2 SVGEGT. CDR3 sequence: CASSYSDRRTGGRYYEQYF. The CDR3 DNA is TGTGCCAGCAGTTACTCAGACCGAAGGACAGGGGGACGTTACTACGAGCAGTACTTC.

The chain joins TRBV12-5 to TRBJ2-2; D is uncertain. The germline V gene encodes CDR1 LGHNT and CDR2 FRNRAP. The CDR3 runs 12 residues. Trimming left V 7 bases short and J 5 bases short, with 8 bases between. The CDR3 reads CASALRTGELFF. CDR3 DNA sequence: TGTGCTAGTGCCTTAAGAACCGGGGAGCTGTTTTTT. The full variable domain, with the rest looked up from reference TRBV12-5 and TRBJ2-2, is DARVTQTPRHKVTEMGQEVTMRCQPILGHNTVFWYRQTMMQGLELLAYFRNRAPLDDSGMPKDRFSAEMPDATLATLKIQPSEPRDSAVYFCASALRTGELFFGEGSRLTVL.

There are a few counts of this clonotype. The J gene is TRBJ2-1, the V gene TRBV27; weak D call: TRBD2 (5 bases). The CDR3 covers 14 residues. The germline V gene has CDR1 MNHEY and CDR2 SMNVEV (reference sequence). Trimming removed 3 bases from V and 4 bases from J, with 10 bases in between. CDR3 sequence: CASSFRGRYNEQFF. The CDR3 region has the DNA TGTGCCAGCAGTTTCCGGGGTCGTTACAATGAGCAGTTCTTC.

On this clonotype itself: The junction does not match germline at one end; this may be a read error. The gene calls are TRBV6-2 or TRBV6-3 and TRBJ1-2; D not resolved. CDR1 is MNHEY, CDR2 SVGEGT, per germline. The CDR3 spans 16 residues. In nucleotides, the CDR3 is TGTGGCAGCAGTGACGCACGGGCCCGGCTTTACTATGGCTACACCTTC. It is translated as CGSSDARARLYYGYTF.